This T cell receptor beta chain is from a study of control samples from healthy donors and cancer patients. About this clone: At the DNA level, this CDR3 is encoded by other sequences in the same sample as well.

Profiling relied on immunoSEQ multiplex PCR, and the TCRdb table lists in-frame clones only, not all of them. Counted here are 140,000 to 150,000 clones, 93% occurring once; the ten biggest clones make up roughly 6.2%. Sequenced: blood. The TCR comes from a man between 18 and 35 years old in good health.

As DNA, the CDR3 is TGTGCCAGCAGCGTAGGCGGGAACACCGGGGAGCTGTTTTTT. As protein: CASSVGGNTGELFF. The J gene is TRBJ2-2, the V gene TRBV9, with D uncertain. Per germline, CDR1 SGDLS and CDR2 YYNGEE. The V end was cut by 0 bases, the J end by 1 base, with 4 bases between. CDR3 length equals 14 residues.